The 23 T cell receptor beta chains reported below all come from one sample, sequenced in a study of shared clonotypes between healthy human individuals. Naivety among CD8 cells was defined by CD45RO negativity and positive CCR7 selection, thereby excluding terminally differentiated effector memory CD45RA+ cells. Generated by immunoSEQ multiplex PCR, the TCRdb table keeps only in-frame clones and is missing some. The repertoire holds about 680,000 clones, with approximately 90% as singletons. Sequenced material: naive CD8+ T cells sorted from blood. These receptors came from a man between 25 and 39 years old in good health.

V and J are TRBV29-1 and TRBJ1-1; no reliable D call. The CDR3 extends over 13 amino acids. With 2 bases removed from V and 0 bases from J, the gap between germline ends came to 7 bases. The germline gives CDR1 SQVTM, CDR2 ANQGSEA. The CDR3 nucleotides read TGCAGCGTTGAAAAGGGAGTGAACACTGAAGCTTTCTTT. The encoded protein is CSVEKGVNTEAFF.

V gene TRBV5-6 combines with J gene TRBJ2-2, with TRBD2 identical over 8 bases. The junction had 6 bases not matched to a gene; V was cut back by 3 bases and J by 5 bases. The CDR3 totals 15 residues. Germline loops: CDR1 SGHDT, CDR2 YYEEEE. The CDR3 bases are TGTGCCAGCAGCTCCCCGGGGGGGTATACCGGGGAGCTGTTTTTT. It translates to CASSSPGGYTGELFF.

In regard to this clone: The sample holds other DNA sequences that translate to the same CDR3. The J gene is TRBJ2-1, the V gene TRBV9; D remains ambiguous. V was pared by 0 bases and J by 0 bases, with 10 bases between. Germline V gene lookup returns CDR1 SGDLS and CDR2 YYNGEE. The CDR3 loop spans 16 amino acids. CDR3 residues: CASSVAGLSSYNEQFF. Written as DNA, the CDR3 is TGTGCCAGCAGCGTAGCTGGGCTGAGCTCCTACAATGAGCAGTTCTTC.

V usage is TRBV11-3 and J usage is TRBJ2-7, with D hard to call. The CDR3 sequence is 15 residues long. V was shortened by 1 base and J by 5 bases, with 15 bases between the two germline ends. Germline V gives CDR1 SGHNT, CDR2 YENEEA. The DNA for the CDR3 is TGTGCCAGCAGCTTAGGGCGAGGTCGTGGGGACGAGCAGTACTTC. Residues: CASSLGRGRGDEQYF.

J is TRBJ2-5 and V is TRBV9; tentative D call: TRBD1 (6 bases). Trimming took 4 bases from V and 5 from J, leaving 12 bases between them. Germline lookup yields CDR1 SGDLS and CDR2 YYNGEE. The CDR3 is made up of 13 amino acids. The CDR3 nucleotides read TGTGCCAGCAGCCAGGGGTTTACGGAGACCCAGTACTTC. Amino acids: CASSQGFTETQYF.

The CDR3: CASSYSLSEGTDTQYF. CDR3 bases: TGTGCCAGCAGTTACTCGCTTAGCGAAGGCACAGATACGCAGTATTTT. The rearrangement joins TRBV6-6 to TRBJ2-3; the D gene is possibly TRBD2 (5 bases). The germline CDR1 and CDR2 sequences are MNHNY and SVGAGI (reference sequence). Trimming pared 0 bases from V and 1 base from J, leaving 11 bases between. This CDR3 has 16 residues.

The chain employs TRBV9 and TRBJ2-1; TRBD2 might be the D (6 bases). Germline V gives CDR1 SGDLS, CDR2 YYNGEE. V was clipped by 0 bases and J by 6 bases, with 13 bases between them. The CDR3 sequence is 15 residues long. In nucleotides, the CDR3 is TGTGCCAGCAGCGTAGACGGGGGAGCAGGCAATGAGCAGTTCTTC. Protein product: CASSVDGGAGNEQFF.

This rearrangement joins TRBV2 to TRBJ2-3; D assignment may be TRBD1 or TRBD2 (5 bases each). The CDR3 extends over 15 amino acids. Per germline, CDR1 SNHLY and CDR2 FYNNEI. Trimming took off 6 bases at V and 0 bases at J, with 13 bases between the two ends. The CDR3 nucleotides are TGTGCCAGCAGCGAGGGGCAGGCTAGCACAGATACGCAGTATTTT. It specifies CASSEGQASTDTQYF.

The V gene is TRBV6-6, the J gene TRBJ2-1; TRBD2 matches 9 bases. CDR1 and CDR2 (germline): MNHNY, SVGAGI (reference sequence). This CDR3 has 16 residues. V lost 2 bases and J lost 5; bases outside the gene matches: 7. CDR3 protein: CASSYSLAGKNNEQFF. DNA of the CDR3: TGTGCCAGCAGTTACAGCCTAGCGGGGAAAAACAATGAGCAGTTCTTC.

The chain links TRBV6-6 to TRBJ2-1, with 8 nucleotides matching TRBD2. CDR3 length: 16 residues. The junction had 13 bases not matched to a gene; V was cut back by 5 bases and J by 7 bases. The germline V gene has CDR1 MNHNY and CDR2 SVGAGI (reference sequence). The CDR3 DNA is TGTGCCAGCAGTAGCCTAGCGAGCGGGAGATTGAATGAGCAGTTCTTC. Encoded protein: CASSSLASGRLNEQFF.

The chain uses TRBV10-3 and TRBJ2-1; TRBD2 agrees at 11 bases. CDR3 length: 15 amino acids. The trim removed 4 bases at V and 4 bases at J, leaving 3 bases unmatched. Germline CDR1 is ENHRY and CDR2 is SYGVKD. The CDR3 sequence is CAISAGTSGYNEQFF. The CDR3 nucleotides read TGTGCCATCAGTGCGGGGACTAGCGGATACAATGAGCAGTTCTTC.

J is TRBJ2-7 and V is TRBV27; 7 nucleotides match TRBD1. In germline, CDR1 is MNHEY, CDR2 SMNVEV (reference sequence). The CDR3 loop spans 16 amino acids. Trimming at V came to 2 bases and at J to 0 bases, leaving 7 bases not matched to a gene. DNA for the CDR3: TGTGCCAGCAGTTTAACCGGGACAGCCGCCTCCTACGAGCAGTACTTC. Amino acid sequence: CASSLTGTAASYEQYF.

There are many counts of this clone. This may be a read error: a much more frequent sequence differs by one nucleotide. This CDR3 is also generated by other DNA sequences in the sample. The CDR3 nucleotides are TGTGCCAGCAGTAGGACTAGCGGGAGCACAGATACGCAGTATTTT. Protein product: CASSRTSGSTDTQYF. The chain has TRBV6-4 and TRBJ2-3; TRBD2 aligns across 11 bases. The CDR3 is 15 residues long. Germline assignment: CDR1 MRHNA and CDR2 SNTAGT. J was trimmed by 0 bases and V by 5 bases; bases with no gene match: 1.

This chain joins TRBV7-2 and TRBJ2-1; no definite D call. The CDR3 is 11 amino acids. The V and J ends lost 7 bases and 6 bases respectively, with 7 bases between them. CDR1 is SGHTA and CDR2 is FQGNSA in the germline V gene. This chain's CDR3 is CASTHANEQFF. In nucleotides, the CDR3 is TGTGCCAGCACCCACGCCAATGAGCAGTTCTTC.

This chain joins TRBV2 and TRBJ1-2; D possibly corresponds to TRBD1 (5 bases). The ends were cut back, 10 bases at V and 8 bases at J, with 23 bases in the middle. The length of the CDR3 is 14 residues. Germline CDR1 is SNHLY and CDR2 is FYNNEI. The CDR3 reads CATRTSTANGGYTF. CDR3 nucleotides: TGTGCCACCAGAACTTCGACAGCGAATGGGGGCTACACCTTC.

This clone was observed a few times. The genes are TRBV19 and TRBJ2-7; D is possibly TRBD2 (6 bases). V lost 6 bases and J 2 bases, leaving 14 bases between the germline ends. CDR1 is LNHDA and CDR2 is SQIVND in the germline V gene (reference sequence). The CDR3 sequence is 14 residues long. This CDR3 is CASSGGPQPYEQYF. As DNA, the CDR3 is TGTGCCAGTAGCGGGGGACCGCAGCCCTACGAGCAGTACTTC.

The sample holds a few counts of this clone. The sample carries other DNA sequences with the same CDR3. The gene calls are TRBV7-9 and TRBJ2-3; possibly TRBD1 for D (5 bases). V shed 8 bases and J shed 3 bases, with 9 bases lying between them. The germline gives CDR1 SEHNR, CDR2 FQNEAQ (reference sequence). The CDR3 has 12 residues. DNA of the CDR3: TGTGCCAGCCGAAGGGGAACAGATACGCAGTATTTT. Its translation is CASRRGTDTQYF.

CDR3: CASSPLRGSSYNEQFF. The CDR3 DNA is TGTGCCAGCAGCCCCCTACGGGGCTCCTCCTACAATGAGCAGTTCTTC. The V call is TRBV7-6, the J call TRBJ2-1; either TRBD1 or TRBD2 may fit D (5 bases each). The V gene's germline CDR1 is SGHVS and CDR2 FNYEAQ. Between the trimmed V and J ends, which lost 5 bases and 0 bases, there was a span of 14 bases. CDR3 length: 16 residues.

The CDR3 region is CSGRWQETQYF. The CDR3 DNA reads TGCAGCGGTAGGTGGCAAGAGACCCAGTACTTC. V and J are TRBV29-1 and TRBJ2-5; D is unclear. Per the germline V gene, CDR1 is SQVTM and CDR2 is ANQGSEA. The CDR3 has 11 amino acids. The V gene lost 7 bases and the J gene lost 2 bases, with 8 bases spanning the gap.

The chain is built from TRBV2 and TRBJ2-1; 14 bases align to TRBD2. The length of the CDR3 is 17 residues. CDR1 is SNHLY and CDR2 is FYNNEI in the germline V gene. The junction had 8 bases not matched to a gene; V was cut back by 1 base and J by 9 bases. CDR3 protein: CASSEDPGLAGVGEQFF. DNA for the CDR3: TGTGCCAGCAGTGAAGACCCGGGACTAGCGGGAGTTGGTGAGCAGTTCTTC.

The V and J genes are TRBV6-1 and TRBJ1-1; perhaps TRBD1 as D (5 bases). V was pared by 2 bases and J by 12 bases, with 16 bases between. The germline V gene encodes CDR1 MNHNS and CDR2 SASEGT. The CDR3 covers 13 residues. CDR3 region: CASSELRTSLTFF. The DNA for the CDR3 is TGTGCCAGCAGTGAACTTAGGACATCCCTGACTTTCTTT.

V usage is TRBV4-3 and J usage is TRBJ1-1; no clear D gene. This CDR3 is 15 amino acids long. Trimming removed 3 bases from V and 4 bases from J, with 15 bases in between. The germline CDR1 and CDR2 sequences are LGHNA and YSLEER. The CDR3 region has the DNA TGCGCCAGCAGCCAGTCAAGGACCGGGTTCACTGAAGCTTTCTTT. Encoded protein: CASSQSRTGFTEAFF.

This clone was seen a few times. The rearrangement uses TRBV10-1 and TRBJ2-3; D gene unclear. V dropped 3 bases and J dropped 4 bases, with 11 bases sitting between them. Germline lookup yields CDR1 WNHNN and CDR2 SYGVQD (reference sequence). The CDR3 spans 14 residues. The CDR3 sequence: CASSDSRWSDTQYF. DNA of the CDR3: TGCGCCAGCAGTGATTCGCGTTGGTCAGATACGCAGTATTTT.